This record looks at one TCR beta chain sequence and its context. Its antigen remains unidentified. Within one base of it there is no much larger clone, and no base qualities were kept. The time point label here, explained by the study, means: newly diagnosed GD, antithyroid drugs for less than 3 months. For both TCR sequencing and RNA sequencing, RNA was extracted from PBMCs using TRIzol. The diagnosis of Graves' disease was made according to American Thyroid Association guidelines. The patients came from an endocrinology department in Xi'an, China. From each patient, approximately 9.9 milliliters of peripheral blood was collected into an EDTA anticoagulant tube. Ficoll Paque Plus density gradient separation was used to isolate PBMCs, and no additional T cell sorting was done. An Agilent 2100 Bioanalyzer and agarose gel were used to assess RNA quality, and a NanoDrop 2000 was used to measure RNA concentration.

The data stem from a study of regulatory T cells in long-lasting Graves disease (dated by TCRdb to about 2021). In terms of the full investigation: In the newly diagnosed Graves' disease group, patients had been taking antithyroid drugs for less than 3 months. The study was conducted in China and was registered as a clinical trial. A total of around 35 samples underwent TCR sequencing, from 13 patients with persistent Graves' disease and 20 or so patients with newly diagnosed Graves' disease. Persistent Graves' disease patients were compared with newly diagnosed Graves' disease patients by peripheral blood TCR sequencing and RNA sequencing. The paper as a whole reports these results and caveats: Lower TCR Shannon entropy and fewer highly expanded clones were observed in persistent Graves' disease patients than in newly diagnosed patients, which suggested clonal expansion. TRBV28, TRBJ1-2 and TRBJ2-5 were preferentially used in persistent disease, while TRBV20-1 and TRBJ2-1 were favored in newly diagnosed disease. The small sample size was acknowledged by the authors as a limitation that may reduce accuracy. Sequencing and analysis were restricted to the TCR beta chain. Patients with persistent disease shared more public clonotypes (about 2,900) than newly diagnosed patients did (roughly 970). The study examined only peripheral blood because the primary lesion, thyroid tissue, could not be accessed.

The library was made by multiplex PCR. The data were produced on an Illumina HiSeq 4000. iRepertoire HTBI primers and Arm-PCR amplification of CDR3 regions were used to construct TCR beta libraries. PCR products were gel purified before sequencing. As for the original processing: Gene usage analysis of CDR3 amino acid clonotypes relied on the approximately 62 TRBV and about 13 TRBJ segments identified across samples. COPE and FqMerger were used to merge the filtered high-quality paired reads into contigs. Contigs were aligned with BLAST to IMGT TRBV, TRBD and TRBJ reference genes, and CDR3 was defined per IMGT. Any clonotype with a frequency above 0.1% was counted as a highly expanded clone. Repertoire diversity was measured by Shannon entropy, and V-J evenness by the Gini coefficient. A clonotype was considered public if more than one individual shared it. The public reads were reanalyzed by TCRdb: fastp trimming at Q25, MiXCR alignment, in-frame beta chains only. One record per CDR3 amino acid sequence lists the most common genes and DNA. The V and J calls follow TCRdb's processing rather than the paper's. In all, the sample holds 360,000 or so distinct CDR3 sequences, and approximately 15% of those were seen once. Jointly, the top ten make up roughly 29% of the sample.

The CDR3 has 15 amino acids, counting the end cysteine and phenylalanine. Only the CDR3 DNA is retained, 45 bases long and in frame from the first base. CDR1 is given as MNHNS and CDR2 as SASEGT, both from the germline V gene. The data were also submitted as part of a second study, on T cells in Graves' hyperthyroidism and ophthalmopathy. As described in the second report: Stable Graves' hyperthyroidism was defined as no progression to ophthalmopathy during 18 months of follow-up. Hyperthyroidism patients were aged 18 to 65 years and newly diagnosed, with disease duration of less than 2 months. The study excluded patients with uncontrolled infections, other autoimmune diseases, pregnancy or lactation. Clinical symptoms, serum thyroxine and TRAb, thyroid ultrasound, and orbital computed tomography formed the basis for the diagnoses. The first round of RT-PCR for the TCR CDR3 was performed with the HTBI primer set and the Qiagen OneStep RT-PCR kit. Most expanded thyroid clonotypes (frequency above 0.001) were also found in blood, which suggests that blood repertoires may mirror thyroid immune responses. Ophthalmopathy was separated from stable hyperthyroidism by a 13 V-J signature model, with about 86% sensitivity and roughly 81% specificity obtained in cross-validation and 80%/75% obtained in testing. In validation, the model predicted progression to ophthalmopathy a median of about 6 months before onset, with approximately 68% sensitivity and roughly 72% specificity. To identify TCR V-J signatures that set the groups apart, the researchers used a discovery cohort of 100 patients, made up of roughly 45 with Graves' ophthalmopathy and around 58 with stable Graves' hyperthyroidism. Prospective prediction of ophthalmopathy was tested in an independent validation cohort consisting of about 19 hyperthyroidism patients and around 16 patients who later progressed to ophthalmopathy. The roughly 94 discovery patients were randomly divided into training and test sets at a 7:3 ratio. In about 6 Graves' hyperthyroidism patients, the study also compared T-cell repertoires from thyroid tissue with T-cell repertoires from blood. Once sampling was done, hyperthyroidism patients were given methimazole at a starting dose of 30 mg daily, whereas ophthalmopathy patients were given high-dose intravenous methylprednisolone. A second multiplex PCR round built the libraries, followed by size selection and purification. Sequencing of the libraries was done on an Illumina HiSeq2000 using paired-end 100 bp reads. SOAPnuke was used to process the raw data, with reads discarded if the reads contained adapters or uncalled bases, had a mean Phred below 15, or lacked an exact constant-primer or identifier match. High-quality paired reads were merged using COPE v1.2.5, and each unique nucleotide sequence was defined as a clonotype. MiTCR v1.1 was used to align clonotypes to the IMGT TRBV, TRBD and TRBJ reference segments. Analysis was restricted to V-J combinations with a frequency above 0.0001, which covered about 99% of repertoires. The TCS score was defined as the ratio of F50 (clonal expansion) to E x V (chaos), calculated using BLOSUM62-based TCRdist between CDR3 peptides within each V-J. Welch's t-statistics and random forest reduced fewer than 550 V-J features to roughly 13, which were used in a naive Bayes classifier (R e1071). No statistical method was used to fix the sample size in advance, and group allocation was not hidden from the investigators. The paper describes TCR Vbeta CDR3 sequencing of 120 to 150 peripheral blood samples, made up of roughly 45 ophthalmopathy patients, around 78 hyperthyroidism patients and 17 progressor patients.

This TCR was sampled from a man aged 35 to 55 with Graves disease. Donor details come from another sample of the same person, matched by shared clones. Recombination connected TRBV6-1 to TRBJ2-2; no D gene is confidently identified. Material: peripheral blood mononuclear cells (PBMCs), obtained at new diagnosis, from a patient treated with antithyroid drugs. The DNA sequence is given as TGTGCTACCAAGGGCGCCAGGAAAAACACCGGGGAGCTGTTTTTT. Its product reads: CATKGARKNTGELFF.